These 28 T cell receptor beta chains were sequenced from one sample in a study of blood T cell repertoires in COVID-19. The data were produced by immunoSEQ multiplex PCR, yet TCRdb's version contains in-frame clones alone and is incomplete. The sample holds about 240,000 clones; around four fifths are singletons and the top ten take around an eighth. Source material: peripheral blood. The receptors originated from a woman aged 55-69 years with active or convalescent COVID-19.

The rearrangement links TRBV7-9 to TRBJ1-6; D is unresolved. Trimming left V 2 bases short and J 5 bases short, with 10 bases between. The CDR3 runs 15 residues. CDR1 SEHNR and CDR2 FQNEAQ come from the germline V gene (reference sequence). The CDR3 protein is CASSLSGVHNSPLHF. The CDR3 coding sequence is TGTGCCAGCAGCTTAAGCGGGGTCCATAATTCACCCCTCCACTTT.

This rearrangement joins TRBV11-3 to TRBJ2-2; a possible D gene is TRBD2 (6 bases). CDR3 length equals 15 residues. The V and J ends lost 4 bases and 3 bases respectively, with 12 bases between them. Per germline, CDR1 SGHNT and CDR2 YENEEA. CDR3 sequence reads: CASSSSGTHTGELFF. The CDR3 DNA follows: TGTGCCAGCAGCTCATCCGGGACTCACACCGGGGAGCTGTTTTTT.

This rearrangement joins TRBV5-1 to TRBJ1-2; D is perhaps TRBD1 (5 bases). The germline V gene has CDR1 SGHRS and CDR2 YFSETQ. Trimming shortened V by 0 bases and J by 0 bases, and 9 bases separated the two germline ends. CDR3 length equals 15 residues. As DNA, the CDR3 is TGCGCCAGCAGCTTGGATGGGGCCCCTAACTATGGCTACACCTTC. As protein: CASSLDGAPNYGYTF. The full variable domain, its missing parts supplied by reference TRBV5-1 and TRBJ1-2, is KAGVTQTPRYLIKTRGQQVTLSCSPISGHRSVSWYQQTPGQGLQFLFEYFSETQRNKGNFPGRFSGRQFSNSRSEMNVSTLELGDSALYLCASSLDGAPNYGYTFGSGTRLTVV.

This chain links TRBV19 with TRBJ1-2, with D tentatively TRBD1 (6 bases). The V and J ends lost 7 bases and 0 bases respectively, with 15 bases between them. The CDR3 loop spans 15 amino acids. Germline V gene lookup returns CDR1 LNHDA and CDR2 SQIVND (reference sequence). CDR3 nucleotide sequence: TGTGCCAGTACCCCCACAGGGTCAACTAACTATGGCTACACCTTC. Its translation is CASTPTGSTNYGYTF.

The V and J genes are TRBV7-2 and TRBJ1-1, with D maybe TRBD1 (6 bases). The V end was cut by 7 bases, the J end by 0 bases, with 24 bases between. The germline V gene encodes CDR1 SGHTA and CDR2 FQGNSA. This CDR3 is built from 18 residues. This CDR3 is CASTSPGQFGRLNTEAFF. CDR3 sequence (DNA): TGTGCCAGCACCTCTCCCGGACAGTTCGGTAGACTGAACACTGAAGCTTTCTTT.

The genes are TRBV19 and TRBJ1-5, with TRBD1 identical over 10 bases. V was pared by 4 bases and J by 3 bases, with 3 bases of the junction left unmatched. The germline gives CDR1 LNHDA, CDR2 SQIVND (reference sequence). This CDR3 comprises 15 residues. The CDR3 protein is CASSRQGATNQPQHF. CDR3 coding DNA: TGTGCCAGTAGTAGACAGGGGGCAACCAATCAGCCCCAGCATTTT.

V gene TRBV6-5 combines with J gene TRBJ1-5, with D unclear. V was clipped by 7 bases and J by 2 bases, with 6 bases between them. CDR1 MNHEY and CDR2 SVGAGI come from the germline V gene. The CDR3 has 12 amino acids. The CDR3 loop reads CASKTGNQPQHF. The CDR3 coding sequence is TGTGCCAGCAAAACGGGCAATCAGCCCCAGCATTTT.

Points on this clone: A much bigger clone sits one base away, suggesting this may be a read error. Other DNA sequences of this sample code for an identical CDR3. The rearrangement uses TRBV12-3 or TRBV12-4 and TRBJ2-7; 11 nucleotides align to TRBD2. After removal of 7 bases from V and 4 bases from J, the junction contained 3 bases not matched to a gene. CDR3 size: 13 residues. The CDR3 sequence is CASTGTSGYEQYF. CDR3 bases: TGTGCCAGCACCGGGACTAGCGGTTACGAGCAGTACTTC.

This clone showed up just a few times. This chain connects TRBV2 to TRBJ2-2, with a weak D call TRBD2 (5 bases). Per the germline V gene, CDR1 is SNHLY and CDR2 is FYNNEI. The CDR3 consists of 14 residues. V dropped 0 bases and J dropped 7 bases, with 9 bases sitting between them. CDR3 residues: CASSEAGSSGELFF. The CDR3 DNA reads TGTGCCAGCAGTGAAGCGGGGAGTAGCGGGGAGCTGTTTTTT.

The CDR3 reads CASSSATGEDGGSPLHF. The CDR3 nucleotides are TGTGCCAGCTCATCAGCGACAGGGGAAGATGGAGGATCACCCCTCCACTTT. This rearrangement joins TRBV18 to TRBJ1-6, with 8 positions matching TRBD1. Germline assignment: CDR1 KGHSH and CDR2 LQKENI. With 5 bases clipped from V and 10 bases from J, the junction kept 16 bases outside the gene matches. The CDR3 sequence is 17 residues long.

The V gene is TRBV5-6, the J gene TRBJ2-7; maybe TRBD2 (5 bases). Trimming took off 0 bases at V and 7 bases at J, with 14 bases between the two ends. The CDR3 covers 14 residues. Germline V gene lookup returns CDR1 SGHDT and CDR2 YYEEEE. The CDR3 nucleotides are TGTGCCAGCAGCTTGGTTGGTGGAACGGGGGAGCAGTACTTC. Protein: CASSLVGGTGEQYF.

The rearrangement joins TRBV27 to TRBJ1-4; D call uncertain. V was cut by 6 bases and J by 3 bases, with 11 bases left in between. The CDR3 contains 14 residues. Germline V CDR1 and CDR2: MNHEY, SMNVEV (reference sequence). The CDR3 protein is CASSHGDSNEKLFF. DNA of the CDR3: TGTGCCAGCAGCCACGGGGATTCTAATGAAAAACTGTTTTTT.

Here the CDR3 reads CASSALQIKTGDGYTF. The CDR3 DNA reads as TGTGCCAGCAGCGCCCTTCAAATAAAAACAGGGGATGGCTACACCTTC. V usage is TRBV9 and J usage is TRBJ1-2, with 7 nucleotides matching TRBD1. The CDR3 sequence is 16 residues long. V was clipped by 3 bases and J by 6 bases; unmatched bases: 14. CDR1 is SGDLS, CDR2 YYNGEE, per germline.

The chain employs TRBV6-7 and TRBJ1-5, with TRBD1 matching 8 bases. TRBV6-7 is an ORF, with its function uncertain. V trimming: 4 bases; J trimming: 0 bases; junction bases outside the gene matches: 20. The CDR3 sequence is 21 residues long. In DNA, the CDR3 is TGTGCCAGCAGTTCCTCCGTAGGGACAGGTTTTTGCCCTTATAGCAATCAGCCCCAGCATTTT. Amino acids: CASSSSVGTGFCPYSNQPQHF.

This chain joins TRBV6-6 and TRBJ2-2, with a weak D call TRBD1 (5 bases). CDR3 length: 14 residues. Trimming shortened V by 6 bases and J by 1 base, and 9 bases separated the two germline ends. Germline assignment: CDR1 MNHNY and CDR2 SVGAGI (reference sequence). The CDR3, as DNA: TGTGCCAGCAGACCTGGACAGAACACCGGGGAGCTGTTTTTT. This translates into CASRPGQNTGELFF.

The chain employs TRBV5-1 and TRBJ1-1, with a tentative D call TRBD1 (6 bases). The CDR3 runs to 14 residues. Germline V gives CDR1 SGHRS, CDR2 YFSETQ. Trimming cost V 2 bases and J 1 base, with 9 bases left between them. Here the CDR3 DNA reads TGCGCCAGCAGCTTCAGACAGGAGAACACTGAAGCTTTCTTT. Encoded protein: CASSFRQENTEAFF.

V usage is TRBV12-3 or TRBV12-4 and J usage is TRBJ1-1; D is undetermined. The V gene lost 0 bases and the J gene lost 3 bases, with 5 bases spanning the gap. CDR3 length: 13 amino acids. CDR3 bases: TGTGCCAGCAGTTTAGCGGGCCACACTGAAGCTTTCTTT. Its translation: CASSLAGHTEAFF.

In its sample, this clone was seen once. V usage is TRBV18 and J usage is TRBJ2-5, with 9 positions matching TRBD2. Germline CDR1 is KGHSH and CDR2 is LQKENI. The CDR3 has 16 residues. Germline trimming cut 1 base from V and 5 bases from J; bases unmatched to any gene: 8. The CDR3 DNA reads TGTGCCAGCTCACCACTAGCGGGGGCAGGGCCGGAGACCCAGTACTTC. Translating it yields CASSPLAGAGPETQYF.

The chain is built from TRBV11-2 and TRBJ2-7; no clear D gene. The CDR3 runs to 14 residues. The germline V gene has CDR1 SGHAT and CDR2 FQNNGV. With 5 bases removed from V and 0 bases from J, the gap between germline ends came to 11 bases. CDR3 sequence: CASSLYSPSYEQYF. CDR3 DNA: TGTGCCAGCAGCCTCTACTCACCCTCCTACGAGCAGTACTTC.

This sequence joins TRBV7-2 and TRBJ2-2, with D possibly TRBD1 on 6 matching bases. The CDR3 is 15 amino acids. The V gene's germline CDR1 is SGHTA and CDR2 FQGNSA. The V and J ends lost 5 bases and 5 bases respectively, with 15 bases between them. Here the CDR3 DNA reads TGTGCCAGCAGCCCCTTGGGGGCCCAAACCGGGGAGCTGTTTTTT. Translating it yields CASSPLGAQTGELFF.

The DNA of the CDR3 is TGTGCCACCAGCAGAACCCCCGGGTTAGGCGAAAAACTGTTTTTT. Residues: CATSRTPGLGEKLFF. This chain uses TRBV15 with TRBJ1-4; D gene unclear. CDR1 and CDR2 from the germline V gene are LNHNV and YYDKDF (reference sequence). V was clipped by 2 bases and J by 8 bases, with 15 bases between them. This CDR3 contains 15 residues.

The chain is built from TRBV24-1 and TRBJ2-3; 8 bases fit TRBD2. V dropped 2 bases and J dropped 5; count of bases not matched to a gene: 5. Germline loops: CDR1 KGHDR, CDR2 SFDVKD. The CDR3 totals 15 residues. The DNA for the CDR3 is TGTGCCACCAGTGATTATCGGGGGGGGCGAGATACGCAGTATTTT. Residues: CATSDYRGGRDTQYF.

The chain uses TRBV12-3 or TRBV12-4 and TRBJ1-1; D perhaps matches TRBD1 (6 bases). Trimming removed 5 bases from V and 3 bases from J, with 10 bases in between. CDR3 length: 13 amino acids. CDR3 coding DNA: TGTGCCAGCAGTGAACAGGGTTACACTGAAGCTTTCTTT. This gives the protein CASSEQGYTEAFF.

This rearrangement joins TRBV6-5 to TRBJ2-7; 9 bases are a match to TRBD1. Germline-derived CDR1 and CDR2 are MNHEY and SVGAGI. The trim removed 4 bases at V and 5 bases at J, leaving 12 bases unmatched. There are 16 residues in the CDR3. The CDR3 DNA reads TGTGCCAGCAGTTGGGCGGGACAGGGAGGGGTGGACGAGCAGTACTTC. Residues: CASSWAGQGGVDEQYF.

This chain connects TRBV6-5 to TRBJ1-1; D not resolved. This CDR3 spans 13 amino acids. V lost 2 bases and J 6 bases, leaving 10 bases between the germline ends. Germline V gene lookup returns CDR1 MNHEY and CDR2 SVGAGI. The DNA for the CDR3 is TGTGCCAGCAGTTACAATCGGGGATCTGAAGCTTTCTTT. It yields the protein CASSYNRGSEAFF.

J is TRBJ2-7 and V is TRBV9; 9 bases map to TRBD1. Germline V gene data show CDR1 as SGDLS and CDR2 as YYNGEE. The ends lost 0 bases at V and 7 bases at J; junction bases unmatched: 5. This CDR3 is built from 14 residues. The CDR3 here is CASSVGDRVWEQYF. In DNA form, the CDR3 reads TGTGCCAGCAGCGTAGGGGACAGGGTCTGGGAGCAGTACTTC.

The chain joins TRBV7-6 to TRBJ1-1, with D possibly matching TRBD1 (5 bases). Per the germline V gene, CDR1 is SGHVS and CDR2 is FNYEAQ. The CDR3 covers 16 residues. Between the trimmed V and J ends, which lost 5 bases and 5 bases, there was a span of 21 bases. This CDR3 is CASSPGPLTRGTEAFF. For the CDR3, the DNA is TGTGCCAGCAGCCCCGGGCCGCTTACACGGGGGACTGAAGCTTTCTTT.

The chain has TRBV2 and TRBJ2-5; 13 bases match TRBD2. The germline V gene encodes CDR1 SNHLY and CDR2 FYNNEI. Trimming cost V 6 bases and J 6 bases; bases outside gene matches: 4. CDR3 size: 14 residues. CDR3 bases: TGTGCCAGCAGACTAGCGGGGGGGCCGAAGACCCAGTACTTC. This encodes CASRLAGGPKTQYF.